The rows below give T cell receptor beta chains drawn from one sample of a study of PD-1 blockade in classical Hodgkin lymphoma. The method was immunoSEQ multiplex PCR; TCRdb's version includes in-frame clones alone and lacks a portion of them. Seen here are about 15,000 clones, less than 75% observed once, and the top ten hold 7.8%. The input for sequencing was peripheral blood mononuclear cells (PBMCs), taken before the fourth cycle of nivolumab. These TCRs come from a human donor with classical Hodgkin lymphoma. CDR3s include the opening cysteine and the closing phenylalanine or tryptophan. The D gene is left open where the match is weak. Clone size is stated in some rows and not others, as once, few, many or a class when expanded.

J gene	V gene	D gene	clone size	CDR3 DNA	CDR3 protein
TRBJ1-1	TRBV6-5	NA	NA	TGTGCCAGCAGTTACTCAGGGGGAATTGAAGCTTTCTTT	CASSYSGGIEAFF
TRBJ2-3	TRBV15	NA	NA	TGTGCCACCAGCCGCCGAAGGGGACCAGATACGCAGTATTTT	CATSRRRGPDTQYF
TRBJ1-3	TRBV10-3	NA	NA	TGTGCCATCAGTGATTCAGGGAAGTCCGGAAACACCATATATTTT	CAISDSGKSGNTIYF
TRBJ2-5	TRBV10-3	TRBD1	NA	TGTGCCACTGCCCCCGGGACAGGGGGCGTCCAAGAGACCCAGTACTTC	CATAPGTGGVQETQYF
TRBJ2-2	TRBV28	TRBD1	NA	TGTGCCAGCAGTTCGACAGGGTCGACCGGGGAGCTGTTTTTT	CASSSTGSTGELFF
TRBJ2-7	TRBV5-1	NA	few	TGCGCCAGCAGCTCTTCCGGGGTAGGGAATCGGCAGTACTTC	CASSSSGVGNRQYF
TRBJ1-2	TRBV10-2	TRBD1	few	TGCGCCAGCAATCCCTACAGGGGGCAGTGGGGAGGCTACACCTTC	CASNPYRGQWGGYTF
TRBJ2-3	TRBV29-1	TRBD2	NA	TGCAGCGTTGATATAGCGGGATCTCGCACAGATACGCAGTATTTT	CSVDIAGSRTDTQYF
TRBJ2-7	TRBV6-6	NA	NA	TGTGCCAGCAGTTACTACCGGGGGCCCTACGAGCAGTACTTC	CASSYYRGPYEQYF
TRBJ1-5	TRBV5-1	TRBD1	NA	TGCGCCAGCAGCTCAGCCGGGACAGTGGGCCAAGGCGGCAATCAGCCCCAGCATTTT	CASSSAGTVGQGGNQPQHF
TRBJ2-1	TRBV28	TRBD2	medium-sized	TGTGCCAGCAGTTTACCCCCCCCTAGCGGGAGAGGGGTAAATGAGCAGTTCTTC	CASSLPPPSGRGVNEQFF